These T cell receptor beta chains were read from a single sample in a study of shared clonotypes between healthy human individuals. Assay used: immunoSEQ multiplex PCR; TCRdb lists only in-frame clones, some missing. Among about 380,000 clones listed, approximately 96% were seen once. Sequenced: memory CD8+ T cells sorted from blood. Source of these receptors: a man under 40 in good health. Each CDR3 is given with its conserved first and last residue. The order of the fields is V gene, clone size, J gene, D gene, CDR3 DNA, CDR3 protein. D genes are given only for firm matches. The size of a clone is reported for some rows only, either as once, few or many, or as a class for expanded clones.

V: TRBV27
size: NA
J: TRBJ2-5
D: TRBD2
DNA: TGTGCCAGCAGTTTATGGGGCGGGAGGGCCCGAGAGACCCAGTACTTC
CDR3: CASSLWGGRARETQYF

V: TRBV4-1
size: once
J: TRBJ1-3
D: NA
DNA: TGCGCCAGCAGCCAAGACGGGAGGGGGACGGTTGGAAACACCATATATTTT
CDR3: CASSQDGRGTVGNTIYF

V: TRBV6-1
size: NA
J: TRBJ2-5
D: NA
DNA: TGTGCCAGCAGTGAAGGGAACCTGCAAGAGACCCAGTACTTC
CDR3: CASSEGNLQETQYF

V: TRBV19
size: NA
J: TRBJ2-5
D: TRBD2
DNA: TGTGCCAGTAGAGGACTAGCGGGCCCCGGGGAGACCCAGTACTTC
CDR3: CASRGLAGPGETQYF

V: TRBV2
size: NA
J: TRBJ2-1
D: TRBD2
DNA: TGTGCCAGCAGGCCCCTAGCGGGTCACAATGAGCAGTTCTTC
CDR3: CASRPLAGHNEQFF

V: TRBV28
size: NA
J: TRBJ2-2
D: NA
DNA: TGTGCCAGCAGTTTAAGTACCGGGGAGCTGTTTTTT
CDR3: CASSLSTGELFF

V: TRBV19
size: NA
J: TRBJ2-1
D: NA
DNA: TGTGCCAGTAGAGGAGACTTAAGACTAGAGCAGTTCTTC
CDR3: CASRGDLRLEQFF

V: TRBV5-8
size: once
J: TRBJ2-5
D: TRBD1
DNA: TGTGCCAGCAGCCAGGGACAGGCCTTCCAAAAAGAGACCCAGTACTTC
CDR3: CASSQGQAFQKETQYF

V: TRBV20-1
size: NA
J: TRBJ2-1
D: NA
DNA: TGCAGTGCCAAGGCCATCCGGCAGTTCTTC
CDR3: CSAKAIRQFF

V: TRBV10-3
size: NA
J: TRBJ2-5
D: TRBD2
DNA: TGTGCCATCAGTGAAGAGGCCTTGGGAGGGCACCGAGCACAAGAGACCCAGTACTTC
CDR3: CAISEEALGGHRAQETQYF

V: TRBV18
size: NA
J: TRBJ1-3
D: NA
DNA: TGTGCCAGCTCCCCAGGACTGCCACCGACCTATTTT
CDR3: CASSPGLPPTYF

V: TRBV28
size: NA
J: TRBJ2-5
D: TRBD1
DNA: TGTGCCAGCAGTTTCCTTTCGTTAACGGAAGGGACAGGAAAAGAGACCCAGTACTTC
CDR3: CASSFLSLTEGTGKETQYF

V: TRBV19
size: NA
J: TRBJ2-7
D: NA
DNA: TGTGCCAGTACCCCAGGATTGGGGGGAGGATACGAGCAGTACTTC
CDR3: CASTPGLGGGYEQYF

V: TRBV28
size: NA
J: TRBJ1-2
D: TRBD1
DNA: TGTGCCAGCAGTTTAAGGGGACAGGGGGGCTACACCTTC
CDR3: CASSLRGQGGYTF

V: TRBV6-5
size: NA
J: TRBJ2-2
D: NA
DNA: TGTGCCAGCAGTTCAGCTCGAGTTCTTGTCACCGGGGAGCTGTTTTTT
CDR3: CASSSARVLVTGELFF

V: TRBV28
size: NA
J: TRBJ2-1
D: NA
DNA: TGTGCCAGCAAAGGAGGGGGCCCTTCTTACAATGAGCAGTTCTTC
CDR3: CASKGGGPSYNEQFF

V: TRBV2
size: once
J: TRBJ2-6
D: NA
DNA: TGTGCCAGCAGGCGACCAAACGTCAGGGGATCTGGGGCCAACGTCCTGACTTTC
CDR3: CASRRPNVRGSGANVLTF

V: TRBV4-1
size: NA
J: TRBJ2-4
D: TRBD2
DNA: TGCGCCAGCAGCCAAGAAGTGAGGCTAGCGGACATTCAGTACTTC
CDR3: CASSQEVRLADIQYF

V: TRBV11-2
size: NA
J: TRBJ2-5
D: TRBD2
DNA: TGTGCCAGCAGCCGCGGGAGGGCCGCAGAGACCCAGTACTTC
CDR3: CASSRGRAAETQYF

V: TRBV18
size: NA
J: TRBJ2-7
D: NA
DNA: TGTGCCAGCTCACCAGACAGGTCGGACGAGCAGTACTTC
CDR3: CASSPDRSDEQYF

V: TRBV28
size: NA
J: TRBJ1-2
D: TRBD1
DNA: TGTGCCAGCAACCTCGGGACAGCTAACTATGGCTACACCTTC
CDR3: CASNLGTANYGYTF

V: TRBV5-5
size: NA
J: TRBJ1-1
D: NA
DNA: TGTGCCAGCAGCCCTCAGGAGAACACTGAAGCTTTCTTT
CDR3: CASSPQENTEAFF

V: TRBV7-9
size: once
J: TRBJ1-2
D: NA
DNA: TGTGCCAGCAGCTTAGCGTTGAGGAGGGGCTATGGCTACACCTTC
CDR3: CASSLALRRGYGYTF

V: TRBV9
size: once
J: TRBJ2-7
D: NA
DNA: TGTGCCAGCAGCGTAGAAGGCCCCCCCTACGAGCAGTACTTC
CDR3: CASSVEGPPYEQYF

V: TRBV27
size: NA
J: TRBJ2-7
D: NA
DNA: TGTGCCAGCAGTTTGGGTCTCAGCTACGAGCAGTACTTC
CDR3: CASSLGLSYEQYF

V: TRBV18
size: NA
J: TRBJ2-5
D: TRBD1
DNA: TGTGCCAGCTCACCCCTGGGACAGGGGATACAAGAGACCCAGTACTTC
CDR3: CASSPLGQGIQETQYF

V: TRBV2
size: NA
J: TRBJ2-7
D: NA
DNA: TGTGCCAGCAGCAAAGGGGGAGGCGAGCAGTACTTC
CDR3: CASSKGGGEQYF

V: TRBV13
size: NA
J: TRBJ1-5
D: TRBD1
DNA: TGTGCCAGCAGCTTAGGTCAGGGGGAACAGCCCCAGCATTTT
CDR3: CASSLGQGEQPQHF

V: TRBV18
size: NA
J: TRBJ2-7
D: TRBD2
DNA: TGTGCCAGCTCGCCAACTAGCGGGAGTAAATACGAGCAGTACTTC
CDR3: CASSPTSGSKYEQYF

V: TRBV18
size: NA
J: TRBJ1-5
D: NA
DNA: TGTGCCAGCTCACCGACCGATAGCAATCAGCCCCAGCATTTT
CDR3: CASSPTDSNQPQHF

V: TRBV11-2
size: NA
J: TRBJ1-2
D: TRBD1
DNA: TGTGCCAGCAGCTTAGTCGGGACAGGGGGCTATGGCTACACCTTC
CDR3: CASSLVGTGGYGYTF

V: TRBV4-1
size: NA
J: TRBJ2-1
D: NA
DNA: TGCGCCAGCAGCCAAGGGACCTACAATGAGCAGTTCTTC
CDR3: CASSQGTYNEQFF

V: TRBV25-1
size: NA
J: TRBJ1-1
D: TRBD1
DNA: TGTGCCAGCAGTGAAATGGGACAGGGAAGAGGCACTGAAGCTTTCTTT
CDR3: CASSEMGQGRGTEAFF

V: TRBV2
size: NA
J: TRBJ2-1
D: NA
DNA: TGTGCCAGCACAGGGGACGAGCAGTTCTTC
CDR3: CASTGDEQFF

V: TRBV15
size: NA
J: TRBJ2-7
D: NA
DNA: TGTGCCACCAGCAGAGCGAAAATATCGGGGGTCAGCTACGAGCAGTACTTC
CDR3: CATSRAKISGVSYEQYF

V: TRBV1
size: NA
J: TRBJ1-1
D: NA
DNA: TGCACCAGCAGCCCGTGGTGGTGGACTGAAGCTTTCTTT
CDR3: CTSSPWWWTEAFF

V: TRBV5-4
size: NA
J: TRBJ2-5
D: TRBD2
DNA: TGTGCCAGCAGTCCACTAGCGGGAGGGCCTTTAAAGACCCAGTACTTC
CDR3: CASSPLAGGPLKTQYF

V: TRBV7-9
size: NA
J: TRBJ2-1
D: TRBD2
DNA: TGTGCCAGCAGCTTTCCGGGAGGGCCTCTCAATGAGCAGTTCTTC
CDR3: CASSFPGGPLNEQFF

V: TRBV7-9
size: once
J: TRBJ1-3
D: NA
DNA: TGTGCCAGCCTTCAGGGAAGTGGAAACACCATATATTTT
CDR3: CASLQGSGNTIYF

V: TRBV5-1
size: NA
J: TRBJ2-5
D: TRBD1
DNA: TGCGCCAGCAGCTTGGCAAGGACAGGGGGAGAGACCCAGTACTTC
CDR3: CASSLARTGGETQYF

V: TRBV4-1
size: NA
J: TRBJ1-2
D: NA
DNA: TGCGCCAGCAGCCAAGAGGCGTCTCTCTATGGCTACACCTTC
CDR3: CASSQEASLYGYTF

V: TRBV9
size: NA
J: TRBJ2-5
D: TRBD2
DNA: TGTGCCAGCAGCGTAGGGACTAGCGGGAGCTTCCAAGAGACCCAGTACTTC
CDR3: CASSVGTSGSFQETQYF

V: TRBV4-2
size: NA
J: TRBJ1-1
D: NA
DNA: TGTGCCAGCAGCCGGACAGACACTGAAGCTTTCTTT
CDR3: CASSRTDTEAFF

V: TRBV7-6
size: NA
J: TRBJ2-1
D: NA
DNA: TGTGCCAGCAGCTTAGAGGGGGGTCCGTTGGATGAGCAGTTCTTC
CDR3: CASSLEGGPLDEQFF

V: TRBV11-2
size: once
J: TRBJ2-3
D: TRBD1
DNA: TGTGCCAGCAGCTCCCTGGGGGGACAGGGACCGTATTTT
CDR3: CASSSLGGQGPYF

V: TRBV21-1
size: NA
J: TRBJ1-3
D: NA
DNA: TGTGCCAGCAGCAGCCGGGACAGGTTCTCTGGAAACACCATATATTTT
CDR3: CASSSRDRFSGNTIYF

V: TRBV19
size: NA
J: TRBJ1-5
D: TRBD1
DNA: TGTGCCAGTAGTATAGTAGGGGGACAGCATCAGCCCCAGCATTTT
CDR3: CASSIVGGQHQPQHF

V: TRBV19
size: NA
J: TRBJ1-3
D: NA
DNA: TGTGCCAGTAGTATAAGGGGAGACTCTGGAAACACCATATATTTT
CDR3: CASSIRGDSGNTIYF

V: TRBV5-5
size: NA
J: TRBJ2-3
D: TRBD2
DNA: TGTGCCAGCAGTCTCCTGATGGGACTACTGAAAGCCACAGATACGCAGTATTTT
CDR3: CASSLLMGLLKATDTQYF

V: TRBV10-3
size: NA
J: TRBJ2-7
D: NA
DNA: TGTGCCATCAGTGTAGGCAGAGAAAAGTCCTACGAGCAGTACTTC
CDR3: CAISVGREKSYEQYF

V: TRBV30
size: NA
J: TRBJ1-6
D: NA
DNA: TGTGCCTGGAGTGTACGGTCATCCTATAATTCACCCCTCCACTTT
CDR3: CAWSVRSSYNSPLHF

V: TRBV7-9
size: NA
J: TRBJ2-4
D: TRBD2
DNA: TGTGCCAGCAGCCTAGCGGGAATAGCCAAAAACATTCAGTACTTC
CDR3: CASSLAGIAKNIQYF

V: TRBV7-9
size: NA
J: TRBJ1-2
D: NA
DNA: TGTGCCAGCAGCTTATCCGGGACATATGGCTACACCTTC
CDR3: CASSLSGTYGYTF

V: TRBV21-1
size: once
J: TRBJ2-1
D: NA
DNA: TGTGCCAGCAGCAAATTCCAGGACAAGAGTGAGCAGTTCTTC
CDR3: CASSKFQDKSEQFF

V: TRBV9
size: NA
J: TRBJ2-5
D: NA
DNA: TGTGCCAGCAGCTCCTGGACCGAGGGTCGGACCCAGTACTTC
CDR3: CASSSWTEGRTQYF